This T cell receptor (beta chain) is drawn from a study of blood T cell repertoires in COVID-19. TCRdb's table, derived via immunoSEQ multiplex PCR, lists solely in-frame clones and lacks some. The sample lists about 11,000 clones, just over 70% occurring once. Germline V CDR1 and CDR2: SGDLS, YYNGEE. The CDR3 is 13 amino acids. V was cut by 6 bases and J by 8 bases, with 15 bases left in between. This clone was seen only a few times. Seattle patients were enrolled during active infection and followed longitudinally. This TCR was recovered from a man aged 55 to 70 with COVID-19, enrolled during active disease. Sequenced material: peripheral blood. The chain links TRBV9 to TRBJ2-1; D possibly corresponds to TRBD1 (5 bases). CDR3 DNA sequence: TGTGCCAGCACGGATCTCAGGGTCCATGAGCAGTTCTTC. This sequence encodes CASTDLRVHEQFF. Complete variable domain (other parts from reference TRBV9 and TRBJ2-1): DSGVTQTPKHLITATGQRVTLRCSPRSGDLSVYWYQQSLDQGLQFLIQYYNGEERAKGNILERFSAQQFPDLHSELNLSSLELGDSALYFCASTDLRVHEQFFGPGTRLTVL.